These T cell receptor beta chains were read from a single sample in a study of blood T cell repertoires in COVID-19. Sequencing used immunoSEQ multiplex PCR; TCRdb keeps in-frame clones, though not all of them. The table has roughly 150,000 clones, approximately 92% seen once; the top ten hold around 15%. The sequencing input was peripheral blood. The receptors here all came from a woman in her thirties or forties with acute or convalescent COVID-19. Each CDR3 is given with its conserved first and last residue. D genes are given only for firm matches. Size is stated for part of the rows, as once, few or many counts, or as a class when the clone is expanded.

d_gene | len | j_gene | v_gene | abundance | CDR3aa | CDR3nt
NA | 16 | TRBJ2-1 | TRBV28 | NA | CASSPSGQGPYNEQFF | TGTGCCAGCAGCCCGAGCGGGCAGGGCCCGTACAATGAGCAGTTCTTC
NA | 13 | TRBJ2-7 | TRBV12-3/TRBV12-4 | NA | CASTEGPAYEQYF | TGTGCCAGCACGGAGGGTCCGGCATACGAGCAGTACTTC
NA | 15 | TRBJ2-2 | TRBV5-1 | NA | CASSFRTDNTGELFF | TGCGCCAGCAGCTTTCGGACAGACAACACCGGGGAGCTGTTTTTT
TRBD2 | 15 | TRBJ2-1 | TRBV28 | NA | CASMGASGTGNQKFF | TGTGCCAGCATGGGGGCTAGCGGGACCGGTAATCAAAAGTTCTTC
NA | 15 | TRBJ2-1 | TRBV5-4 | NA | CASSAGGGSYNEQFF | TGTGCCAGCAGCGCAGGTGGTGGATCCTACAATGAGCAGTTCTTC
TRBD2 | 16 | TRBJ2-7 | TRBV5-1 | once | CASSLEGSGVFYEQYF | TGCGCCAGCAGCTTGGAGGGTAGCGGGGTTTTTTACGAGCAGTACTTC
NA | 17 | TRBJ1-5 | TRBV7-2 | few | CASSPQVQGILGQPQHF | TGTGCCAGCAGCCCGCAAGTCCAGGGGATCCTAGGTCAGCCCCAGCATTTT
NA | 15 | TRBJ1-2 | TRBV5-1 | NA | CASSLVSGGGDGYTF | TGCGCCAGCAGCCTGGTTAGTGGAGGCGGTGATGGCTACACCTTC
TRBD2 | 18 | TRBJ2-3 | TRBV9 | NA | CASSADTGTSVGTDTQYF | TGTGCCAGCAGCGCAGATACCGGGACTAGCGTTGGCACAGATACGCAGTATTTT
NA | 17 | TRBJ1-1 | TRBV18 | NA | CASSPAGVTGLNTEAFF | TGTGCCAGCTCACCAGCAGGGGTAACAGGGCTTAACACTGAAGCTTTCTTT
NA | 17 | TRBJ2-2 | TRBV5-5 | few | CASRPALAGTNTGELFF | TGTGCCAGCAGACCCGCCCTGGCGGGAACGAACACCGGGGAGCTGTTTTTT
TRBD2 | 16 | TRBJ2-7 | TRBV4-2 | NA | CASSRTSGRAPYEQYF | TGTGCCAGCAGCCGCACTAGCGGGAGGGCGCCCTACGAGCAGTACTTC
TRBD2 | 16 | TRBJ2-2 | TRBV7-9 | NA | CASTPGTSGPNGELFF | TGTGCCAGCACCCCCGGGACTAGCGGACCCAACGGGGAGCTGTTTTTT
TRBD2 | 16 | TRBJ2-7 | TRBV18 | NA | CASSLGTFGGAYEQYF | TGTGCCAGCTCACTCGGCACGTTCGGGGGGGCCTACGAGCAGTACTTC
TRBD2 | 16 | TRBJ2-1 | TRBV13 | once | CASSLGGLAGYNEQFF | TGTGCCAGCAGCTTGGGGGGACTAGCGGGCTACAATGAGCAGTTCTTC
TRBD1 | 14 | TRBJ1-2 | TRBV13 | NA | CASTPDRGGYGYTF | TGTGCCAGCACCCCCGACAGGGGGGGGTATGGCTACACCTTC
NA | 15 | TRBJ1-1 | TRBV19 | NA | CASSIITRGDTEAFF | TGTGCCAGTAGTATAATCACCCGCGGGGACACTGAAGCTTTCTTT
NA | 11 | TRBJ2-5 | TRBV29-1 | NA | CSVVLQETQYF | TGCAGCGTTGTCCTCCAAGAGACCCAGTACTTC
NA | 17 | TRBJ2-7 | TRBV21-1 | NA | CASSKVKVSHTTYEQYF | TGTGCCAGCAGCAAAGTAAAGGTTTCACACACTACCTACGAGCAGTACTTC
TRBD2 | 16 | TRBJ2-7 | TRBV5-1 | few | CASSTRTSVPSYEQYF | TGCGCCAGCAGCACAAGGACTAGCGTACCCTCCTACGAGCAGTACTTC
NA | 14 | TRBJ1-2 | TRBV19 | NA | CASSREGGVYGYTF | TGTGCCAGTTCCCGGGAGGGGGGCGTCTATGGCTACACCTTC
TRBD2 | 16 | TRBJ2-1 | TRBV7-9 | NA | CASSARLAGGYNEQFF | TGTGCCAGCAGCGCCAGACTAGCGGGGGGCTACAATGAGCAGTTCTTC
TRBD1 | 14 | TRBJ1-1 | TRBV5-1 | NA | CASSPQGVNTEAFF | TGCGCCAGCAGCCCGCAGGGGGTGAACACTGAAGCTTTCTTT
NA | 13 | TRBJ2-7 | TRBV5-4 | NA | CASSLVGSYEQYF | TGTGCCAGCAGCTTGGTCGGCTCCTACGAGCAGTACTTC
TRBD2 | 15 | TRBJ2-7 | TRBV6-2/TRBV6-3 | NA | CASSWSTSGVYEQYF | TGTGCCAGCAGTTGGTCGACTAGCGGAGTGTACGAGCAGTACTTC
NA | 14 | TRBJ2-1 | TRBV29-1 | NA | CSGGANRPYNEQFF | TGCAGCGGTGGAGCAAATCGGCCCTACAATGAGCAGTTCTTC
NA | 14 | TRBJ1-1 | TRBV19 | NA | CASSPRAGVHGAFF | TGTGCCAGTAGCCCCCGCGCGGGTGTACATGGAGCTTTCTTT
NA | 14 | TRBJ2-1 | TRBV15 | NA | CATTRRGSYNEQFF | TGTGCCACCACCAGGAGAGGGTCCTACAATGAGCAGTTCTTC
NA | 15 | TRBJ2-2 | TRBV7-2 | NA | CASRWGTLNTGELFF | TGTGCCAGCAGATGGGGGACTCTGAACACCGGGGAGCTGTTTTTT
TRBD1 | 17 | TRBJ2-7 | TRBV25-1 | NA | CASSESSRQGPFYEQYF | TGTGCCAGCAGTGAATCAAGTCGACAGGGGCCTTTTTACGAGCAGTACTTC
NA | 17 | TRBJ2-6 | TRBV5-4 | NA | CASSVGTSAIGANVLTF | TGTGCCAGCAGCGTGGGGACAAGTGCGATTGGGGCCAACGTCCTGACTTTC
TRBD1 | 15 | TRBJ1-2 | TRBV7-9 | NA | CASSLEWTGNYGYTF | TGTGCCAGCAGCTTAGAATGGACAGGGAATTATGGCTACACCTTC
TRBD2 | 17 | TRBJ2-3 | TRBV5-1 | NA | CASSAVGLAIGTDTQYF | TGCGCCAGCAGCGCGGTCGGACTAGCGATCGGCACAGATACGCAGTATTTT
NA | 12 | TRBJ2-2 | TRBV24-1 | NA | CATRPSTGELFF | TGTGCCACCAGACCGAGCACCGGGGAGCTGTTTTTT
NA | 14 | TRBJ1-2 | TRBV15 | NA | CATSRGSSVYGYTF | TGTGCCACCAGCAGAGGTAGTAGCGTCTATGGCTACACCTTC
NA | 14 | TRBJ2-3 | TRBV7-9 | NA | CASSSWGGTDTQYF | TGTGCCAGCAGCTCCTGGGGCGGCACAGATACGCAGTATTTT
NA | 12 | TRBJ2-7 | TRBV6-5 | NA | CASTPLGGEQYF | TGTGCCAGCACCCCCCTCGGGGGCGAGCAGTACTTC
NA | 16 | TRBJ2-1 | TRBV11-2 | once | CASSSHRVLTQHEQFF | TGTGCCAGCAGCTCACACAGGGTCTTGACTCAGCATGAGCAGTTCTTC
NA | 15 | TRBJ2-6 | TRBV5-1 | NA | CASSLQGTGANVLTF | TGCGCCAGCAGTTTACAGGGAACTGGGGCCAACGTCCTGACTTTC
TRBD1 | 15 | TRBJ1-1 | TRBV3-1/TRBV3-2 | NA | CASSHQTGGNTEAFF | TGTGCCAGCAGCCATCAGACAGGGGGGAACACTGAAGCTTTCTTT
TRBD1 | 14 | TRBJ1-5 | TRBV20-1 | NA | CSASRGPPNQPQHF | TGCAGTGCTAGTAGGGGGCCCCCCAATCAGCCCCAGCATTTT
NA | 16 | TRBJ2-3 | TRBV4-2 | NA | CASSQEIAQITDTQYF | TGTGCCAGCAGCCAAGAGATAGCGCAAATCACAGATACGCAGTATTTT
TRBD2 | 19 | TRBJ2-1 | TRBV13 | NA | CASSLAAYVPAGVKGEQFF | TGTGCCAGCAGCTTAGCCGCCTACGTGCCGGCGGGAGTCAAAGGTGAGCAGTTCTTC
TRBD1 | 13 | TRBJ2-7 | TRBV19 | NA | CASSTTGVGEQYF | TGTGCCAGTAGTACCACAGGGGTGGGCGAGCAGTACTTC
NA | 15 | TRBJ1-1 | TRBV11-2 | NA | CASSLIPGGPTEAFF | TGTGCCAGCAGCCTAATCCCCGGGGGGCCCACTGAAGCTTTCTTT
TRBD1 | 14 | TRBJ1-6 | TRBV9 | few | CASSVGTGNSPLHF | TGTGCCAGCAGCGTCGGGACAGGAAATTCACCCCTCCACTTT
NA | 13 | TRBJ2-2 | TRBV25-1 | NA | CASSKTGSGELFF | TGTGCCAGCAGTAAAACAGGGTCCGGGGAGCTGTTTTTT
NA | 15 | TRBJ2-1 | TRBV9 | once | CASSPPGGENNEQFF | TGTGCCAGCAGTCCCCCTGGCGGGGAAAACAATGAGCAGTTCTTC